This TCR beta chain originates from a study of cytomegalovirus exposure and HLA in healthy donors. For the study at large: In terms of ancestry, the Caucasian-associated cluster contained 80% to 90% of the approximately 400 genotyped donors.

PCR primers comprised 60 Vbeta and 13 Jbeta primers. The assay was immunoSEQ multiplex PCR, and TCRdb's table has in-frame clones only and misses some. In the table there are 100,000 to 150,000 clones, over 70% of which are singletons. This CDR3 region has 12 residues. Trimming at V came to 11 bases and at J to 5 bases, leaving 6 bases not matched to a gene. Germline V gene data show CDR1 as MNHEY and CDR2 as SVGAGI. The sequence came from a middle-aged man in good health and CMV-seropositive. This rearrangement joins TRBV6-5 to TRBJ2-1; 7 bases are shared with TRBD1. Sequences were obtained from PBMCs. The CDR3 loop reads CAGRDSHNEQFF. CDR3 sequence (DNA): TGTGCCGGCCGGGACAGCCACAATGAGCAGTTCTTC.